This T cell receptor beta chain was observed in a study of T cell changes during pregnancy in multiple sclerosis. TCRdb keeps only in-frame clones here, not all; method: immunoSEQ multiplex PCR. The data contain over 90,000 clones, about 90% of them singletons. In germline, CDR1 is KGHSH, CDR2 LQKENI. The CDR3 has 15 residues. V was cut by 4 bases and J by 3 bases, with 16 bases left in between. The source of this sequence is a female donor with multiple sclerosis, enrolled in a pregnancy study. This chain joins TRBV18 and TRBJ2-7, with D perhaps TRBD1 (6 bases). The source material was peripheral blood, sampled after pregnancy. The CDR3 loop reads CASSLQGSSNYEQYF. In nucleotides, the CDR3 is TGTGCCAGCTCACTTCAGGGGTCCTCTAACTACGAGCAGTACTTC.